This is a list of T cell receptor beta chains from one sample in a study of blood T cell repertoires in COVID-19. The repertoire was sequenced with immunoSEQ multiplex PCR; TCRdb's copy has only in-frame clones and lacks some. The table records a few hundred thousand clones, around 90% of them present only once. The source material was peripheral blood. The receptors derive from a man aged 18-30 years with COVID-19, enrolled during active disease. CDR3s include the opening cysteine and the closing phenylalanine or tryptophan.

J,V,CDR3
TRBJ2-5,TRBV10-1,CASSIGQLETQYF
TRBJ1-5,TRBV6-1,CASSELDRERQPQHF
TRBJ2-1,TRBV18,CASRLAGGLNEQFF
TRBJ1-5,TRBV2,CASSDRTGVYSNQPQHF
TRBJ1-1,TRBV29-1,CSASGGSTEAFF
TRBJ1-2,TRBV5-4,CASSQGAGTNYGYTF
TRBJ1-4,TRBV19,CASSIGRQGSGEKLFF
TRBJ1-2,TRBV5-5,CASSFQGEGYTF
TRBJ2-5,TRBV29-1,CSVVGGTGGIQTQYF
TRBJ1-1,TRBV5-1,CASSLLEAKTGQKAFF
TRBJ1-1,TRBV19,CASSIGTTTEAFF
TRBJ1-1,TRBV12-3/TRBV12-4,CASRPGTELEAFF
TRBJ2-4,TRBV5-4,CASSLKLLAGIENIQYF
TRBJ2-3,TRBV3-1/TRBV3-2,CASSQSGTSGTDTQYF
TRBJ2-7,TRBV5-1,CASSPLDRYYEQYF
TRBJ1-2,TRBV7-9,CASSLEQDGDGYTF
TRBJ1-6,TRBV4-2,CASSQEMRAHNSPLHF
TRBJ2-2,TRBV10-1,CASSGSITGELFF
TRBJ2-2,TRBV7-6,CAPHSGGGTGELFF
TRBJ2-1,TRBV7-9,CASSNLAGGPGREQFF
TRBJ1-4,TRBV12-3/TRBV12-4,CASSSQGYEKLFF
TRBJ2-4,TRBV6-1,CASSEQGRLAKNIQYF
TRBJ1-2,TRBV12-3/TRBV12-4,CASSLGLGGYTF
TRBJ1-5,TRBV3-1/TRBV3-2,CASSQALGQGLFNQPQHF
TRBJ2-3,TRBV11-3,CASSSSAGADTQYF
TRBJ1-4,TRBV28,CASSLPGGQGGEKLFF
TRBJ2-5,TRBV20-1,CSARSGETQYF
TRBJ2-3,TRBV5-8,CASSSGSGPPPDTQYF
TRBJ2-7,TRBV7-2,CASSHGTGDEQYF
TRBJ1-2,TRBV6-5,CASRTGPTGYGYTF
TRBJ2-5,TRBV6-5,CASSYSTSGGLGTQYF
TRBJ2-3,TRBV2,CASSTFRSDRTDTQYF
TRBJ2-3,TRBV12-3/TRBV12-4,CATRLAGDTQYF
TRBJ1-1,TRBV19,CASTPGWKTEAFF
TRBJ1-6,TRBV2,CASTPLTVDNSPLHF
TRBJ2-7,TRBV24-1,CATSDLAEHSYEQYF
TRBJ2-1,TRBV7-9,CASSLGTRSSYNEQFF
TRBJ2-3,TRBV27,CGPPARGDTQYF
TRBJ2-7,TRBV6-2/TRBV6-3,CASSYSSSGGYEQYF
TRBJ2-3,TRBV5-4,CASSLPGTGGPSDTQYF
TRBJ2-3,TRBV4-1,CASSQEPSGRVGDTQYF
TRBJ2-7,TRBV19,CASKNTENYEQYF
TRBJ2-2,TRBV24-1,CATSWTSGTNTGELFF
TRBJ2-5,TRBV2,CASMAGEYQETQYF
TRBJ2-7,TRBV28,CASRVPGQSSYEQYF
TRBJ2-7,TRBV28,CASSPPPGGQTYEQYF
TRBJ2-3,TRBV19,CASSIRGTRLDTQYF
-,TRBV5-8,CASSHTRGFYEQYF
TRBJ2-7,TRBV7-6,CASSLASGPDEQYF
TRBJ1-4,TRBV15,CATSRGDRVFTNEKLFF
TRBJ2-1,TRBV4-1,CASSQGGLAGASYNEQFF
TRBJ2-5,TRBV5-6,CASSLPQGTQYF
TRBJ1-2,TRBV5-1,CASSRQGDGYTF
TRBJ1-4,TRBV27,CASPWTGEKLFF
TRBJ1-5,TRBV29-1,CSVGAGVDQPQHF